The 2 T cell receptor beta chains listed next were all sequenced from one sample in a study of OX40 agonist ivuxolimab in advanced cancers. Library preparation used the immunoSEQ multiplex PCR assay. The source is immuneACCESS, and TCRdb retained only in-frame sequences with V and J called. Part of the clones is not carried over; for the studies checked, unresolved V genes explain less than half of this, and the remainder is unexplained. The sample data list under 65,000 clones, and 80% to 95% of these were observed just once. The ten biggest clones cover roughly 0.44% of the sample. The starting material was CD4+ or CD8+ T cells sorted from blood, obtained in a trial of the OX40 agonist ivuxolimab. Receptors were obtained from an adult with an advanced solid tumor such as melanoma, head and neck, liver or kidney cancer.

J is TRBJ2-1 and V is TRBV11-3; TRBD2 is a possible D gene (6 bases). V lost 6 bases to trimming and J lost 4 bases, with 19 bases between them. This CDR3 comprises 16 residues. Germline values: CDR1 SGHNT, CDR2 YENEEA. In DNA form, the CDR3 reads TGTGCCAGCAGTTACGGGGGTGTTGGGTCGTACAATGAGCAGTTCTTC. Its protein is CASSYGGVGSYNEQFF.

The chain links TRBV11-2 to TRBJ2-1; 9 nucleotides align to TRBD2. Germline CDR1 is SGHAT and CDR2 is FQNNGV. V was pared by 4 bases and J by 7 bases, with 14 bases of the junction left unmatched. The CDR3 is 17 residues long. DNA of the CDR3: TGTGCCAGCAGCTCCGGAGGGGGAGCGGGAGGACTAAATGAGCAGTTCTTC. Protein sequence: CASSSGGGAGGLNEQFF.